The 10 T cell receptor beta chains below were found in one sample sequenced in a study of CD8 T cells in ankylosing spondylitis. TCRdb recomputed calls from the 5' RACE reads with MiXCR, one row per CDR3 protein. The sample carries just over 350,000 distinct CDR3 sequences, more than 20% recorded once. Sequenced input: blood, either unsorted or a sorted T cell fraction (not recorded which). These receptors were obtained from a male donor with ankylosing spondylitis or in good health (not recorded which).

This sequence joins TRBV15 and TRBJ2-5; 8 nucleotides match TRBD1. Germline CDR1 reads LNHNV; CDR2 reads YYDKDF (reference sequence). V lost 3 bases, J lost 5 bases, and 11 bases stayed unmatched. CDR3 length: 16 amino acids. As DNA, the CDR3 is TGTGCCACCAGCAGTGGACAGGGAGATCCCTCGGAGACCCAGTACTTC. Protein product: CATSSGQGDPSETQYF.

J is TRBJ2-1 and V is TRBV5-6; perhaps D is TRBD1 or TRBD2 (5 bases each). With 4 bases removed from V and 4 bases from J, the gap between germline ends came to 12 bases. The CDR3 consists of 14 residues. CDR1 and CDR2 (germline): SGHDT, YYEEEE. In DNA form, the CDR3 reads TGTGCCAGCAGCCGAGGGGTTCATTACAATGAGCAGTTCTTC. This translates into CASSRGVHYNEQFF.

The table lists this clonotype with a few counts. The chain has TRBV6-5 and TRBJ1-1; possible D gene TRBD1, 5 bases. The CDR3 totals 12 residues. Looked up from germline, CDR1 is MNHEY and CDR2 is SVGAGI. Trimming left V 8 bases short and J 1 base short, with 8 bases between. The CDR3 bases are TGTGCCAGCTCGCAGGGGAACACTGAAGCTTTCTTT. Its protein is CASSQGNTEAFF.

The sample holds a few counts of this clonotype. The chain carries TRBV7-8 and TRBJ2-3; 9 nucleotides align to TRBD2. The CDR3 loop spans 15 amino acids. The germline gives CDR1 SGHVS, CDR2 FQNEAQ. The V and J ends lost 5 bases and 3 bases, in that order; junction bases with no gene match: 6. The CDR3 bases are TGTGCCAGCAGCCCCGCGGGGGGGCTTACAGATACGCAGTATTTT. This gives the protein CASSPAGGLTDTQYF.

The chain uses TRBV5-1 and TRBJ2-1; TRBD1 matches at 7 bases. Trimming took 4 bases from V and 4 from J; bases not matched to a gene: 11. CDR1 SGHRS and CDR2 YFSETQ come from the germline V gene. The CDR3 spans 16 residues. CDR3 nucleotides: TGCGCCAGCAGCATTAAACAGGGGACCCTATACAATGAGCAGTTCTTC. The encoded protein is CASSIKQGTLYNEQFF.

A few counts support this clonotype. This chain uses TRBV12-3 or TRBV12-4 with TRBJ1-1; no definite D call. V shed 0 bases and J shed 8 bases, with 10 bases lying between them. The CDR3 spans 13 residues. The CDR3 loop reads CASSLAEFGEAFF. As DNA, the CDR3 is TGTGCCAGCAGTTTAGCAGAGTTTGGGGAAGCTTTCTTT.

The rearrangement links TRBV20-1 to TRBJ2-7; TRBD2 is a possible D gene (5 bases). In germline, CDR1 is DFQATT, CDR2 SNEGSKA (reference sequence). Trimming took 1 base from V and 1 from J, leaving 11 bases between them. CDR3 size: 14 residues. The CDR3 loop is CSARVRVDSYEQYF. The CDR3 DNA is TGCAGTGCTAGAGTGCGGGTAGATTCCTACGAGCAGTACTTC.

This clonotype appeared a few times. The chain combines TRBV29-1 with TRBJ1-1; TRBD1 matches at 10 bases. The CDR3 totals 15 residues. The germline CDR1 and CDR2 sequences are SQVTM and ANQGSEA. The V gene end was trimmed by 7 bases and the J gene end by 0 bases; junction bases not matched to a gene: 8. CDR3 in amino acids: CSGGQGGTLNTEAFF. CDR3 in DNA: TGCAGCGGTGGACAGGGGGGTACCCTGAACACTGAAGCTTTCTTT.

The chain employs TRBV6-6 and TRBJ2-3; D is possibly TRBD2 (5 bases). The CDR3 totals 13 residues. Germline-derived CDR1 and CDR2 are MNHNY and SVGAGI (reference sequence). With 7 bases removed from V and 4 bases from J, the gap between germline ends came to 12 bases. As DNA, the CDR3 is TGTGCCAGCACCCTTTACGGGGCAGATACGCAGTATTTT. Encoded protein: CASTLYGADTQYF.

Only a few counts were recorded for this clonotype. The CDR3 sequence: CSATPPMGTSGVVSYNEQFF. In DNA, the CDR3 is TGCAGTGCTACCCCTCCCATGGGGACTAGCGGGGTTGTTTCCTACAATGAGCAGTTCTTC. V usage is TRBV20-1 and J usage is TRBJ2-1; the match to TRBD2 covers 13 bases. CDR3 size: 20 residues. Trimming removed 4 bases from V and 1 base from J; junction bases left unmatched: 16. Germline loops: CDR1 DFQATT, CDR2 SNEGSKA (reference sequence).